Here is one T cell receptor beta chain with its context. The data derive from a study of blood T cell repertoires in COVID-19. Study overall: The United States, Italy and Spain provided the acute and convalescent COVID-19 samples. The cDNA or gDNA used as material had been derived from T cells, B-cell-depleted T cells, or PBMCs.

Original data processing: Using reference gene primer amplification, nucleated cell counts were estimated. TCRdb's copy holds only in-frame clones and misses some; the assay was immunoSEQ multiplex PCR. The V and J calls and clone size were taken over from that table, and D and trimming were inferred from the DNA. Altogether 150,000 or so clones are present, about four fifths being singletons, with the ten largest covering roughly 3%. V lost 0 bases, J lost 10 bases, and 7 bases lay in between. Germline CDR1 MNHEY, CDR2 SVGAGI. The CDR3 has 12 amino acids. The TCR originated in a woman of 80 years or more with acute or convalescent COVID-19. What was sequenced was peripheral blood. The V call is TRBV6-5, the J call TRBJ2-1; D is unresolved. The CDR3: CASSYSQREQFF. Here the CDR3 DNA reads TGTGCCAGCAGTTACTCGCAGCGCGAGCAGTTCTTC.